These 8 T cell receptor beta chains were all obtained from the same sample, sequenced in a study of blood T cell repertoires in COVID-19. Method: immunoSEQ multiplex PCR; TCRdb's copy keeps in-frame clones and lacks some. The sample gives 200,000 to 300,000 clones, around 80% of which show up once; 4.2% is in the top ten. Sequences were obtained from peripheral blood. The receptors originated from a man in his sixties with acute or convalescent COVID-19.

The chain recombines TRBV30 with TRBJ1-3, with TRBD1 as a possible D gene (6 bases). From germline, CDR1 is GTSNPN and CDR2 SVGIG (reference sequence). The CDR3 length is 20 residues. Trimming stripped 5 bases from V and 4 bases from J, with 33 bases between. The CDR3 bases are TGTGCCTGGGCCGGACAGCCCCGTAGGGGGAGCCCCGTCCCCGGAAACACCATATATTTT. Residues: CAWAGQPRRGSPVPGNTIYF.

This clone was observed a few times. Written as DNA, the CDR3 is TGTGCCAGCAGTTACACGCGACAGGGGGCTGAAGCTTTCTTT. Translating gives CASSYTRQGAEAFF. V is TRBV6-5 and J is TRBJ1-1; 9 positions agree with TRBD1. CDR1 and CDR2 (germline): MNHEY, SVGAGI. This CDR3 is built from 14 residues. The V and J ends lost 2 bases and 6 bases, in that order; junction bases with no gene match: 4.

V usage is TRBV7-6 and J usage is TRBJ2-1; TRBD1 matches 9 bases. In germline, CDR1 is SGHVS, CDR2 FNYEAQ. With V trimmed by 5 bases and J by 3 bases, 8 bases remained unmatched. CDR3 length: 16 amino acids. Here the CDR3 reads CASSPYRGRVYNEQFF. The CDR3 bases are TGTGCCAGCAGCCCGTACAGGGGGCGAGTCTACAATGAGCAGTTCTTC.

This chain links TRBV5-8 with TRBJ2-5; weak D call: TRBD2 (5 bases). Germline lookup yields CDR1 SGHTS and CDR2 YDEGEE. CDR3 size: 13 residues. The V end was cut by 2 bases, the J end by 5 bases, with 10 bases between. The CDR3 sequence: CASSFQTGETQYF. The CDR3 nucleotides read TGTGCCAGCAGCTTCCAGACGGGGGAGACCCAGTACTTC.

The chain joins TRBV5-5 to TRBJ1-1; no clear D. The CDR3 consists of 13 residues. Germline-derived CDR1 and CDR2 are SGHKS and YYEKEE (reference sequence). V lost 2 bases and J 6 bases, leaving 11 bases between the germline ends. CDR3 amino acids: CASSFGVWAEAFF. The CDR3 DNA is TGTGCCAGCAGCTTCGGGGTTTGGGCTGAAGCTTTCTTT.

V gene TRBV11-1 combines with J gene TRBJ2-7; D is undetermined. CDR1 SGHAT and CDR2 FQDESV come from the germline V gene (reference sequence). The CDR3 length is 14 residues. Trimming removed 5 bases at V and 6 bases at J, with 17 bases between. CDR3 nucleotide sequence: TGTGCCAGCAGCCTAAGACGAGGTACACGCGAGCAGTACTTC. This gives the protein CASSLRRGTREQYF.

The rearrangement links TRBV5-1 to TRBJ1-2; a possible D gene is TRBD1 (6 bases). V was trimmed by 0 bases and J by 3 bases, leaving 15 bases between them. Germline assignment: CDR1 SGHRS and CDR2 YFSETQ. This CDR3 has 16 amino acids. The CDR3 is CASSLVSGVTYYGYTF. In DNA form, the CDR3 reads TGCGCCAGCAGCTTGGTGTCAGGGGTAACGTACTATGGCTACACCTTC.

The chain employs TRBV3-1 (or the pseudogene TRBV3-2) and TRBJ1-6, with 8 bases matching TRBD1. CDR3 length: 16 amino acids. The germline gives CDR1 LGHDT, CDR2 YNNKEL (reference sequence). V was pared by 4 bases and J by 10 bases, with 12 bases of the junction left unmatched. As DNA, the CDR3 is TGTGCCAGCAGCCCAACCGGACAGGGTGGCGTCTCACCCCTCCACTTT. It codes for CASSPTGQGGVSPLHF.